This T cell receptor beta chain stems from a study of T cells in Graves' hyperthyroidism and ophthalmopathy. Whole-study findings and limits: Patients with ophthalmopathy were separated from those with stable hyperthyroidism by a 13 V-J model. Most thyroid clonotypes expanded above 0.001 were also detected in blood.

Germline CDR1 reads MNHNS; CDR2 reads SASEGT. V lost 6 bases, J lost 2 bases, and 10 bases lay in between. The CDR3 totals 13 residues. Reasons for excluding patients were uncontrolled infection, other autoimmune disease, pregnancy or lactation. The study based diagnoses on clinical symptoms, serum thyroxine and TRAb, thyroid ultrasound and orbital computed tomography. TCR beta CDR3 regions were amplified from RNA. HTBI primers were used for first-round RT-PCR of the TCR CDR3. From the multiplex PCR reads, TCRdb called clonotypes with MiXCR, one entry per CDR3 protein. Of a few hundred thousand distinct CDR3 sequences in the sample, roughly 13% were seen once. This clonotype was seen ten or more times. Antigen: not known.

This TCR came from a woman aged 18-29 years with Graves' hyperthyroidism. The specimen was blood. The gene calls are TRBV6-1 and TRBJ1-1, with a weak D call TRBD1 (5 bases). As DNA, the CDR3 is TGTGCCAGCAGAGGACAACTTAACACTGAAGCTTTCTTT. Amino acids: CASRGQLNTEAFF.